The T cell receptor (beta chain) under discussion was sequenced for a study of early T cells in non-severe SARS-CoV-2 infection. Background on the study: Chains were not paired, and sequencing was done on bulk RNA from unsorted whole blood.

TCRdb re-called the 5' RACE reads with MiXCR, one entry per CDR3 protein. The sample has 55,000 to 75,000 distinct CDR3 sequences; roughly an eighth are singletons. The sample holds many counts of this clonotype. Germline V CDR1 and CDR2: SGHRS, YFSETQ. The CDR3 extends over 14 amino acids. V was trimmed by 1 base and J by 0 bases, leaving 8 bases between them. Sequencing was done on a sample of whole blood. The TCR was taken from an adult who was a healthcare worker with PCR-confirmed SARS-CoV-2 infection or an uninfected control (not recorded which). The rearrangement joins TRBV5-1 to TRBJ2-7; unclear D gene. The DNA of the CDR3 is TGCGCCAGCAGCTTGATCAGCAGCTCCTACGAGCAGTACTTC. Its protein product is CASSLISSSYEQYF.